This T cell receptor (beta chain) was retrieved from a study of blood T cell repertoires in COVID-19. Study-level information: Samples taken during acute and convalescent COVID-19 were collected in the United States, Italy and Spain. T cells, B-cell-depleted T cells, or PBMCs supplied cDNA or gDNA.

TCRdb's table, derived via immunoSEQ multiplex PCR, lists solely in-frame clones and lacks some. This table holds 200,000 to 250,000 clones, about 86% found once. Germline V lookup: CDR1 SNHLY, CDR2 FYNNEI. CDR3 length: 14 amino acids. The V and J ends lost 6 bases and 8 bases, in that order; junction bases with no gene match: 10. The sequence came from a woman aged 25 to 39 who had been exposed to COVID-19. V usage is TRBV2 and J usage is TRBJ1-5, with 7 bases aligning to TRBD1. Sequenced input: PBMCs or T cells enriched from blood (not recorded which). The CDR3 DNA is TGTGCCAGCAGCCAACAGGGGCCCCGGGAGCCCCAGCATTTT. Translated, it gives CASSQQGPREPQHF. Complete variable domain (other parts from reference TRBV2 and TRBJ1-5): EPEVTQTPSHQVTQMGQEVILRCVPISNHLYFYWYRQILGQKVEFLVSFYNNEISEKSEIFDDQFSVERPDGSNFTLKIRSTKLEDSAMYFCASSQQGPREPQHFGDGTRLSIL.